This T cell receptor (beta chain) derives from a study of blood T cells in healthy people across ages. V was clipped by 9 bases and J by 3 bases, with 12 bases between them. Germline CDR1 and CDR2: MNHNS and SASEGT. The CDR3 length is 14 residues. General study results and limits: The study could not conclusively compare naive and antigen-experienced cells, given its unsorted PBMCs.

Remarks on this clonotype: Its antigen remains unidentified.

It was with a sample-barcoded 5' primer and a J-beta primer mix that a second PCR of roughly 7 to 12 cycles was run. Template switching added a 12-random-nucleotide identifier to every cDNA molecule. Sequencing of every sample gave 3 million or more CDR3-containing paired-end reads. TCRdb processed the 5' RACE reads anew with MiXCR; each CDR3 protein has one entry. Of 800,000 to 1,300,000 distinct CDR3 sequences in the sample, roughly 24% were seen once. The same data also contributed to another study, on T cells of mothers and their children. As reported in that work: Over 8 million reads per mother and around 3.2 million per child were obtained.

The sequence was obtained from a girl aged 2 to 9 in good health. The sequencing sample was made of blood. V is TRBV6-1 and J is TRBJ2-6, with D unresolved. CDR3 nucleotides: TGTGCCAGTCTCCCCGTGCGTGGGGCCAACGTCCTGACTTTC. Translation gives CASLPVRGANVLTF.